The 10 T cell receptor beta chains in this list originate from one sample, sequenced in a study of CD8+ T cells in alopecia areata. Treatment described: oral pan-JAK inhibitor, 5-10 mg twice daily. cDNA serving as the sequencing template came from extracted, reverse transcribed RNA. Generated by immunoSEQ multiplex PCR, the TCRdb table keeps only in-frame clones and is missing some. Here the sample spans 150,000 to 200,000 clones, 64% being singletons. The sample here was CD4+ T cells sorted from blood, taken between weeks 47 and 50, from a patient treated with tofacitinib. These receptor sequences come from a human donor with alopecia areata.

As concerns this clone: At one end, the junction sequence differs from germline, possibly due to a read error. V usage is TRBV2 and J usage is TRBJ2-3; 10 bases fit TRBD2. Germline V gene sequence: CDR1 SNHLY, CDR2 FYNNEI. CDR3 size: 11 residues. The CDR3 DNA is TGTGCCAGCAGGAGTAGCGGGGGGCATCTCTTT. Protein: CASRSSGGHLF. The full variable domain, completed using reference TRBV2 and TRBJ2-3, is EPEVTQTPSHQVTQMGQEVILRCVPISNHLYFYWYRQILGQKVEFLVSFYNNEISEKSEIFDDQFSVERPDGSNFTLKIRSTKLEDSAMYFCASRSSGGHLFGPGTRLTVL.

The rearrangement links TRBV7-2 to TRBJ1-6; TRBD1 matches at 7 bases. V lost 4 bases to trimming and J lost 7 bases; unmatched junction nucleotides: 1. The CDR3 spans 13 residues. The germline gives CDR1 SGHTA, CDR2 FQGNSA. CDR3 in DNA: TGTGCCAGCAGCTGGGACAGAAATTCACCCCTCCACTTT. Translating gives CASSWDRNSPLHF.

This sequence joins TRBV6-5 and TRBJ2-1; D is possibly TRBD2 (6 bases). The germline V and J ends were trimmed by 6 bases and 9 bases, with 18 bases remaining between them. Germline CDR1 reads MNHEY; CDR2 reads SVGAGI. The CDR3 has 14 residues. The chain's CDR3 is CASSPAGGHSEQFF. Written as DNA, the CDR3 is TGTGCCAGCAGCCCAGCAGGAGGGCACAGTGAGCAGTTCTTC.

The table lists this clone with a count of one. The chain combines TRBV2 with TRBJ2-2; D remains unclear. The length of the CDR3 is 14 residues. V dropped 3 bases and J dropped 0 bases, with 5 bases sitting between them. Per the germline V gene, CDR1 is SNHLY and CDR2 is FYNNEI. CDR3 coding DNA: TGTGCCAGCAGTGACGGACCGAACACCGGGGAGCTGTTTTTT. Protein product: CASSDGPNTGELFF.

The chain recombines TRBV29-1 with TRBJ1-2; TRBD1 agrees at 9 bases. The ends lost 6 bases at V and 7 bases at J; junction bases unmatched: 9. The CDR3 runs 13 residues. Germline CDR1 is SQVTM and CDR2 is ANQGSEA. The CDR3 loop reads CSVEIQGAIGYTF. The CDR3 bases are TGCAGCGTAGAGATACAGGGGGCGATTGGCTACACCTTC.

The chain has TRBV7-3 and TRBJ2-1; 9 nucleotides align to TRBD2. From germline, CDR1 is SGHTA and CDR2 FQGTGA. The CDR3 is 16 residues long. V shed 2 bases, J shed 7 bases, and the junction held 9 bases outside the gene matches. The CDR3 region has the DNA TGTGCCAGCAGCTTAGCACCGGGACTAGCTGGAAATGAGCAGTTCTTC. Residues: CASSLAPGLAGNEQFF.

A note on this clone: This same CDR3 is encoded by further DNA sequences in the sample. The V and J genes are TRBV30 and TRBJ1-5, with D hard to call. Germline V gives CDR1 GTSNPN, CDR2 SVGIG (reference sequence). The CDR3 consists of 13 residues. V gave up 2 bases and J gave up 1 base, with 6 bases separating them. CDR3 protein: CAWSSGSNQPQHF. CDR3 nucleotide sequence: TGTGCCTGGAGTTCGGGAAGCAATCAGCCCCAGCATTTT.

The table lists this clone with a few counts. This sequence joins TRBV7-9 and TRBJ1-6; TRBD1 might be the D (5 bases). CDR3 length: 13 amino acids. Germline lookup yields CDR1 SEHNR and CDR2 FQNEAQ (reference sequence). With 6 bases removed from V and 8 bases from J, the gap between germline ends came to 11 bases. CDR3 sequence (DNA): TGTGCCAGCAGAACAATAGGGGATTCACCCCTCCACTTT. This codes for CASRTIGDSPLHF.

The rearrangement links TRBV30 to TRBJ2-7; D gene unclear. Per the germline V gene, CDR1 is GTSNPN and CDR2 is SVGIG (reference sequence). This CDR3 is built from 10 residues. CDR3 region: CAAQTYEQYF. DNA of the CDR3: TGTGCGGCACAAACATACGAGCAGTACTTC.

The gene calls are TRBV7-2 and TRBJ2-7; 10 bases line up with TRBD2. After removal of 6 bases from V and 0 bases from J, the junction contained 5 bases not matched to a gene. Germline CDR1 and CDR2: SGHTA and FQGNSA. CDR3 size: 15 residues. CDR3 sequence reads: CASSYSGGSSYEQYF. DNA of the CDR3: TGTGCCAGCAGTTATAGCGGGGGGAGCTCCTACGAGCAGTACTTC.